What follows is one T cell receptor (beta chain) and its context. The source of the sample is a study of blood T cell repertoires in COVID-19. The CDR3 has 15 amino acids. V lost 1 base, J lost 4 bases, and 7 bases stayed unmatched. Germline V lookup: CDR1 SGHVS, CDR2 FNYEAQ. Assay: immunoSEQ multiplex PCR; the TCRdb copy retains only in-frame clones and omits some. The data contain 60,000 to 70,000 clones, roughly 82% of them singletons. V is TRBV7-6 and J is TRBJ2-7; 7 nucleotides align to TRBD1. The sequence was collected from a human donor in a cohort sampled during active COVID-19. What was sequenced was peripheral blood. In nucleotides, the CDR3 is TGTGCCAGCAGCTTAGACAGGGGTTTGATGTACGAGCAGTACTTC. This gives the protein CASSLDRGLMYEQYF.